This T cell receptor beta chain is drawn from a study of T cell changes during pregnancy in multiple sclerosis. The germline V gene encodes CDR1 MNHEY and CDR2 SMNVEV (reference sequence). The CDR3 covers 14 residues. V lost 3 bases and J 6 bases, leaving 12 bases between the germline ends. Clones were read by immunoSEQ multiplex PCR, and TCRdb kept only the in-frame ones, dropping some. The sample includes 80,000 or so clones, about 91% of them seen just once. This TCR was recovered from a female donor with multiple sclerosis, enrolled in a pregnancy study. The chain recombines TRBV27 with TRBJ2-4, with D maybe TRBD2 (6 bases). The sample in question was peripheral blood, obtained before pregnancy. The CDR3 reads CASSFVGGVNIQYF. CDR3 nucleotides: TGTGCCAGCAGTTTCGTAGGCGGGGTAAACATTCAGTACTTC.